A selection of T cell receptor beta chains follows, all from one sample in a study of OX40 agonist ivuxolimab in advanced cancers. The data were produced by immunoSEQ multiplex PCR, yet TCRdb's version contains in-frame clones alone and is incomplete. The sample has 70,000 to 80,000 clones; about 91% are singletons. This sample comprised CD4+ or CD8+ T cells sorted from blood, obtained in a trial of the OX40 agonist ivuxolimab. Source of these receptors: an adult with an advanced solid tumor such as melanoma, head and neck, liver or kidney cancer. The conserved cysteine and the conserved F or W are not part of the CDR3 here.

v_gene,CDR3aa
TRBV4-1,ASSQDLRWSGSADTQY
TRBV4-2,ASSQEGTGWSNTEAF
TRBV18,ASSPGTSPTGDTQY
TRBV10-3,AINGQGANEQY
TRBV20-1,SAPRAYEQY
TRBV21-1,ASSSRWGFTSFSPEQY
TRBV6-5,ASSPYGGTEAF
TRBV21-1,ASSKDATSGSYEQY
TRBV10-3,AISEPRSGETQY
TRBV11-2,ASSLAVAGGPGY
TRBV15,ATSREAPGDYEQY
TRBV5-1,ASRETGQGIQETQY
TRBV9,ASSVAVGPYNEQF
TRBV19,ASSRQETTADTQY
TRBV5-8,ASSLAAGGIKNIQY
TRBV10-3,AISGLVEETQY
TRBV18,ASSPSTGLNTEAF
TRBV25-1,ASRHPGRNTEAF
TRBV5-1,ASSLEIVASTDTQY
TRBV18,ASSGETDTQY
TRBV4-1,ASSHPPPRGPYNEQF
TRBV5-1,ASSLETVSEAF
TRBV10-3,AISGNTGELF
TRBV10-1,ASSATQAGELF
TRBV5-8,ASSTGLTGEKLF
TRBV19,ASSSGILLTYEQY
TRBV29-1,SVDPGGLVNEQF
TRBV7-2,ASSLQANYGYT
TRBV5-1,ASSSLPGGKVEKLF
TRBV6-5,ASRRQGAGTGELF
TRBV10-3,AISEGAGKAYEQY
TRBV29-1,SVAGAGANVLT
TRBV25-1,ASSLTGTRVFDEQF
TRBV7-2,ASSLTSGSYEQY
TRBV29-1,SVVRGTEAF
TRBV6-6,ASSMDRGGNQPQH